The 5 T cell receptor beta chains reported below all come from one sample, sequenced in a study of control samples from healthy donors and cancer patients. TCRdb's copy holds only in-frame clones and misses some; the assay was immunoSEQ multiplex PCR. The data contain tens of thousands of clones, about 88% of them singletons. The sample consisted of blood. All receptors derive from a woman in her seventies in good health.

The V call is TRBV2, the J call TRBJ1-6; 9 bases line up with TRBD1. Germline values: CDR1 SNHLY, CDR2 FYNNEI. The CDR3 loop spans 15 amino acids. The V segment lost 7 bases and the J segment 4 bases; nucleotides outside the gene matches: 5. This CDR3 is CASNGQGIYNSPLHF. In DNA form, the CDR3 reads TGTGCCAGCAACGGACAGGGGATATATAATTCACCCCTCCACTTT.

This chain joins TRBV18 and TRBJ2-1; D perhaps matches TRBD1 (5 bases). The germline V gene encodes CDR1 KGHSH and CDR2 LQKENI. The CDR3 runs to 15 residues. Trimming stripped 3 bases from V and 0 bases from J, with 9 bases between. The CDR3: CASSPLDSSYNEQFF. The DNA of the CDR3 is TGTGCCAGCTCACCCCTCGACAGCTCCTACAATGAGCAGTTCTTC.

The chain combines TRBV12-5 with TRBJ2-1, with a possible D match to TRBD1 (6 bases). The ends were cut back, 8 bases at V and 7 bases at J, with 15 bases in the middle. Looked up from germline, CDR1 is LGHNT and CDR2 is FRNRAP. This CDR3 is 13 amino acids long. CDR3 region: CASSGLRGNEQFF. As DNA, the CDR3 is TGTGCTAGTTCTGGCCTCAGGGGAAATGAGCAGTTCTTC.

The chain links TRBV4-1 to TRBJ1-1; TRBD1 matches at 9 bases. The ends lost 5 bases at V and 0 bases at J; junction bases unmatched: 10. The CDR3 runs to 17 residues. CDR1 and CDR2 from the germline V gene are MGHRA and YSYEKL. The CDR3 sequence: CASSSRTGAVMNTEAFF. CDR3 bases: TGCGCCAGCAGCTCCCGGACAGGGGCCGTCATGAACACTGAAGCTTTCTTT.

The CDR3 DNA is TGTGCCAGCCGGGTAGGGACTGCGAGCGGGGAGCTGTTTTTT. Its protein is CASRVGTASGELFF. The chain carries TRBV9 and TRBJ2-2, with D perhaps matching TRBD2 (6 bases). V gave up 7 bases and J gave up 7 bases, with 17 bases separating them. The CDR3 contains 14 residues. CDR1 is SGDLS, CDR2 YYNGEE, per germline. Together with reference TRBV9 and TRBJ2-2, the CDR3 gives the full variable domain: DSGVTQTPKHLITATGQRVTLRCSPRSGDLSVYWYQQSLDQGLQFLIQYYNGEERAKGNILERFSAQQFPDLHSELNLSSLELGDSALYFCASRVGTASGELFFGEGSRLTVL.